These 5 T cell receptor beta chains originate from one sample sequenced in a study of control samples from healthy donors and cancer patients. Only in-frame clones appear in the TCRdb table, and some are missing; sequencing was by immunoSEQ multiplex PCR. The sample has fewer than 300,000 clones; roughly 87% are singletons. Sequenced sample: PBMCs. Source of these receptors: a woman aged 55-69 years with lung cancer.

The V gene is TRBV5-4, the J gene TRBJ1-2; D may be TRBD1 (5 bases). The CDR3 consists of 16 residues. Germline V gene sequence: CDR1 SGHNT, CDR2 YYREEE (reference sequence). Trimming cost V 4 bases and J 3 bases, with 19 bases left between them. The CDR3 nucleotides are TGTGCCAGCAGCCCCCCTACGGGGCGAACGGACTATGGCTACACCTTC. Amino acids: CASSPPTGRTDYGYTF.

This chain uses TRBV19 with TRBJ1-4; D remains unclear. Germline V gene sequence: CDR1 LNHDA, CDR2 SQIVND (reference sequence). The CDR3 extends over 16 amino acids. Trimming shortened V by 3 bases and J by 0 bases, and 11 bases separated the two germline ends. The chain's CDR3 is CASSMAMFATNEKLFF. The CDR3 DNA is TGTGCCAGTAGTATGGCCATGTTTGCAACTAATGAAAAACTGTTTTTT.

V usage is TRBV7-3 and J usage is TRBJ2-2; D unclear. V was pared by 0 bases and J by 6 bases, with 11 bases between. The germline CDR1 and CDR2 sequences are SGHTA and FQGTGA. The CDR3 is made up of 15 amino acids. The CDR3 is CASSLTVDRAGELFF. The CDR3 DNA sequence: TGTGCCAGCAGCTTAACGGTCGACCGGGCCGGGGAGCTGTTTTTT.

A remark on this clone: Other DNA sequences from this sample encode an identical CDR3 as well. The V call is TRBV19, the J call TRBJ2-7; D uncertain. Germline V gives CDR1 LNHDA, CDR2 SQIVND (reference sequence). The germline V and J ends were trimmed by 0 bases and 3 bases, with 6 bases remaining between them. This CDR3 has 13 residues. In DNA form, the CDR3 reads TGTGCCAGTAGTATAGATCGAGACTACGAGCAGTACTTC. It specifies CASSIDRDYEQYF.

The table lists this clone with a count of one. The rearrangement joins TRBV5-1 to TRBJ1-4, with D uncertain. The V end was cut by 4 bases, the J end by 4 bases, with 14 bases between. The CDR3 has 15 residues. Germline CDR1 is SGHRS and CDR2 is YFSETQ. CDR3 nucleotide sequence: TGCGCCAGCAGCCCTGGACTGATTAATAATGAAAAACTGTTTTTT. This sequence encodes CASSPGLINNEKLFF.